This T cell receptor beta chain was observed in a study of T cell responses to AZD1222 COVID-19 vaccine. Sequencing used immunoSEQ multiplex PCR; TCRdb keeps in-frame clones, though not all of them. The repertoire has 180,000 or so clones, over 85% of them found once; the top ten carry about 3%. Germline lookup yields CDR1 SGHRS and CDR2 YFSETQ. Trimming took off 0 bases at V and 0 bases at J, with 10 bases between the two ends. This CDR3 is 16 amino acids long. This TCR was recovered from an adult in good health. The starting material was peripheral blood, obtained on day 0 of AZD1222 vaccination. The V gene is TRBV5-1, the J gene TRBJ1-3, with TRBD1 as a possible D gene (6 bases). The CDR3 DNA is TGCGCCAGCAGCTTGGTCACAGGGACCTCTGGAAACACCATATATTTT. Amino acid sequence: CASSLVTGTSGNTIYF.